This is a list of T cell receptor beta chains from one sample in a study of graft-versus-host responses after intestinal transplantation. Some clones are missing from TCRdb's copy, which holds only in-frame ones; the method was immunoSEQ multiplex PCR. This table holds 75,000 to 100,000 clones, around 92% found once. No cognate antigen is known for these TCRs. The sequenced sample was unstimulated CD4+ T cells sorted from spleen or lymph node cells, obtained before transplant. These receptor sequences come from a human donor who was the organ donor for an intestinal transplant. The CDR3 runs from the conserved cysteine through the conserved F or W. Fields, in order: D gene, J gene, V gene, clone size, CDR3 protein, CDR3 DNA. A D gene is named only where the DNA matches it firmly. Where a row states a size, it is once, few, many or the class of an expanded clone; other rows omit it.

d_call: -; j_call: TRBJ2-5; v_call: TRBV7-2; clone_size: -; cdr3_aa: CASSLARSSQETQYF; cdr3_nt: TGTGCCAGCAGCTTAGCGCGGTCTAGCCAAGAGACCCAGTACTTC
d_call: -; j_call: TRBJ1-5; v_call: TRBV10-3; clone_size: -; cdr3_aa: CAISEWGLDNQPQHF; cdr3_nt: TGTGCCATCAGTGAGTGGGGACTAGACAATCAGCCCCAGCATTTT
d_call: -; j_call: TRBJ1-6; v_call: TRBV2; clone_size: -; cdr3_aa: CASKVGRGRRNSPLHF; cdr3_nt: TGTGCCAGCAAAGTCGGGCGGGGAAGGAGGAATTCACCCCTCCACTTT
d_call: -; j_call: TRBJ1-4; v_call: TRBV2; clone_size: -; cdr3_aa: CANSRQGRNEKLFF; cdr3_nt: TGTGCCAACAGTCGGCAGGGCCGTAATGAAAAACTGTTTTTT
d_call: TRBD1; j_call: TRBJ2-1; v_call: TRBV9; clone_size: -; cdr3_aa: CASSGQGAYNEQFF; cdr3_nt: TGTGCCAGCAGCGGGCAGGGGGCGTACAATGAGCAGTTCTTC
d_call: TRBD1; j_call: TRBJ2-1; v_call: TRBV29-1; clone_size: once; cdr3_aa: CSVSRDSGYNEQFF; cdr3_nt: TGCAGCGTCTCAAGGGACAGCGGCTACAATGAGCAGTTCTTC
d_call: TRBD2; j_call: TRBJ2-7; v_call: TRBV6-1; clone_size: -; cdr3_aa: CASRSGGRSYEQYF; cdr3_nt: TGTGCCAGCAGAAGCGGGGGCCGCTCCTACGAGCAGTACTTC
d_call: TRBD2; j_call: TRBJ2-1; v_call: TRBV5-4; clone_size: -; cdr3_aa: CASSLGYGTSGYNEQFF; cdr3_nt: TGTGCCAGCAGCTTGGGATACGGGACTAGCGGATACAATGAGCAGTTCTTC
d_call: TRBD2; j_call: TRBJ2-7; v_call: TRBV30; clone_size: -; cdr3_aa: CAWSVLSLRGLAGSTYEQYF; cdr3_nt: TGTGCCTGGAGTGTCTTATCCCTCCGGGGACTAGCGGGGAGTACCTACGAGCAGTACTTC
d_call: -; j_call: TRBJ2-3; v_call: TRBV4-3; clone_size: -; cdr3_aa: CASSWRQSPDTQYF; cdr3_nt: TGCGCCAGCAGCTGGAGACAGAGCCCAGATACGCAGTATTTT
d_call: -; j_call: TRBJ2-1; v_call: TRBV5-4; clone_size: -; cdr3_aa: CASSAGPMDEQFF; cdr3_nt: TGTGCCAGCAGCGCAGGCCCGATGGATGAGCAGTTCTTC
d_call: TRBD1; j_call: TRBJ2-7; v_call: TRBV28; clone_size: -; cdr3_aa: CASSPTGTGGMKQYF; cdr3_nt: TGTGCCAGTTCCCCGACCGGGACAGGGGGTATGAAGCAGTACTTC
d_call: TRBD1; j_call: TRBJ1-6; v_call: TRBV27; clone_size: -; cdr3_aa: CASSVDRVYNSPLHF; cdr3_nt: TGTGCCAGCAGTGTCGACAGGGTCTATAATTCACCCCTCCACTTT
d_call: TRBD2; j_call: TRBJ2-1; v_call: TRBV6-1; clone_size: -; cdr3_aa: CASSEAGAGGPHEQFF; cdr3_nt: TGTGCCAGCAGTGAAGCGGGAGCGGGGGGGCCCCATGAGCAGTTCTTC
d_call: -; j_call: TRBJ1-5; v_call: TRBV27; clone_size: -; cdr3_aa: CASRRWEGSNQPQHF; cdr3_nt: TGTGCCAGCCGCCGGTGGGAGGGGAGCAATCAGCCCCAGCATTTT
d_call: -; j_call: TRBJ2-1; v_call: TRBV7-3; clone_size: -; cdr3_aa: CASSFDRDNEQFF; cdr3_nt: TGTGCCAGCAGCTTCGACAGAGACAATGAGCAGTTCTTC
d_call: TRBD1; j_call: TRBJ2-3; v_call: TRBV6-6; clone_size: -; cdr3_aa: CASSYSNRGKDTQYF; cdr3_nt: TGTGCCAGCAGTTACTCGAACAGGGGTAAAGATACGCAGTATTTT
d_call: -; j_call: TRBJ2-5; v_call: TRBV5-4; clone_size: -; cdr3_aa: CASSFAGREETQYF; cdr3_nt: TGTGCCAGCAGCTTTGCCGGTCGCGAAGAGACCCAGTACTTC
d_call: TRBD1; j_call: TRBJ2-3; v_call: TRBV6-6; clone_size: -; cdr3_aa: CASSYLDRAFGDTQYF; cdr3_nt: TGTGCCAGCAGTTACCTCGACAGGGCATTCGGAGATACGCAGTATTTT
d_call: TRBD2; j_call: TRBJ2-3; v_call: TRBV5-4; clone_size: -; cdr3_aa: CASSPPGLAGPDTQYF; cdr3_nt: TGTGCCAGCAGCCCCCCGGGACTAGCGGGCCCAGATACGCAGTATTTT
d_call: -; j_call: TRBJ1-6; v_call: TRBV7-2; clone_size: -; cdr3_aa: CASSVPRNSPLHF; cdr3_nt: TGTGCCAGCAGCGTGCCGCGAAATTCACCCCTCCACTTT
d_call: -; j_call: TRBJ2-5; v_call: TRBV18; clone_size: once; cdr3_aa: CASSPLDSTVTQYF; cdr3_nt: TGTGCCAGCTCACCGCTGGACAGCACAGTGACCCAGTACTTC
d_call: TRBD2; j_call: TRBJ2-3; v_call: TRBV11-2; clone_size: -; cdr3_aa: CASSLDWASGGASGPDTQYF; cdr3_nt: TGTGCCAGCAGCTTAGATTGGGCTAGCGGGGGGGCTTCGGGTCCAGATACGCAGTATTTT
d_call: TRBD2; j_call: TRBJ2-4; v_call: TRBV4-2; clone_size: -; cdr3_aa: CASSQEVGTSGGQGNIQYF; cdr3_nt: TGTGCCAGCAGCCAAGAGGTCGGGACTAGCGGGGGTCAGGGAAACATTCAGTACTTC
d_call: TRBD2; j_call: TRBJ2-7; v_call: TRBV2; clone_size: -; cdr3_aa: CASRFSPGLAAYEQYF; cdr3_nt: TGTGCCAGCAGGTTCTCTCCGGGACTAGCGGCCTACGAGCAGTACTTC
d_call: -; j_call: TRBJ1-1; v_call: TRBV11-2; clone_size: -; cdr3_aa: CASSPHQGIDTNTEAFF; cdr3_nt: TGTGCCAGCAGCCCCCACCAGGGGATTGACACGAACACTGAAGCTTTCTTT
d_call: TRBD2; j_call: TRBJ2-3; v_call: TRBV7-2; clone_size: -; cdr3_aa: CASSFASGVYTDTQYF; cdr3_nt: TGTGCCAGCAGCTTCGCTAGCGGGGTCTACACAGATACGCAGTATTTT
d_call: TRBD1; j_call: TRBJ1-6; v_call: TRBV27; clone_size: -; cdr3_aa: CASHAVGGVRGSPLHF; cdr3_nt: TGTGCCAGCCACGCCGTCGGGGGAGTCAGGGGGTCACCCCTCCACTTT
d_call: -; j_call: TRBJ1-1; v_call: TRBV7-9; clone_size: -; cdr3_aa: CASSSYRQAWGTEAFF; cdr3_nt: TGTGCCAGCAGCTCCTACCGACAGGCCTGGGGCACTGAAGCTTTCTTT
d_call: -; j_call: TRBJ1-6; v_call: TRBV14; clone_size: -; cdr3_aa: CASSQLGGNNSPLHF; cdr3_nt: TGTGCCAGCAGCCAACTAGGGGGAAATAATTCACCCCTCCACTTT
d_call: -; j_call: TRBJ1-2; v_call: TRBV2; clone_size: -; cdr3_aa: CASSEESHGSYTF; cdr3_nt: TGTGCCAGCAGTGAAGAGTCCCACGGTAGCTACACCTTC
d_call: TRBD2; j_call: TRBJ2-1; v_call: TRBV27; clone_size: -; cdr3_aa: CASSLGPGASGDNEQFF; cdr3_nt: TGTGCCAGCAGTTTAGGTCCGGGGGCTAGCGGGGACAATGAGCAGTTCTTC
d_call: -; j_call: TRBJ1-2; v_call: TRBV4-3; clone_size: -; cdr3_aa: CASSQDSRGTDYGYTF; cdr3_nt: TGCGCCAGCAGCCAAGATTCCAGGGGTACCGACTATGGCTACACCTTC
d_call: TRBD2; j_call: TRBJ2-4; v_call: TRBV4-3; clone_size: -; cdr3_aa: CASSPRGGWIQYF; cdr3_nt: TGCGCCAGCAGCCCCCGGGGGGGTTGGATTCAGTACTTC
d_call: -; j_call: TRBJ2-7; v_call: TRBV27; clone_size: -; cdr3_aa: CASSPNRLKTYEQYF; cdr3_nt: TGTGCCAGCAGTCCGAACAGGCTAAAAACCTACGAGCAGTACTTC
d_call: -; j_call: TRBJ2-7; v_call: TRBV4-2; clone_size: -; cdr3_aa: CASSQGRAGLSPPISNEQYF; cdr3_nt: TGTGCCAGCAGCCAAGGCAGGGCGGGACTCTCACCCCCTATATCCAACGAGCAGTACTTC
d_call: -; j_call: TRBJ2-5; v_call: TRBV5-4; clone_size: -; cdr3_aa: CASSLDSQETQYF; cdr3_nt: TGTGCCAGCAGCTTGGATAGCCAAGAGACCCAGTACTTC
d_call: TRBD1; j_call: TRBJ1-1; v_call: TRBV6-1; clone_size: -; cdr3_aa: CASSRTGANTEAFF; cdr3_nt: TGTGCCAGCAGCCGGACAGGGGCGAACACTGAAGCTTTCTTT
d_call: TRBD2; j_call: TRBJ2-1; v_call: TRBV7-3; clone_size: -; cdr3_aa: CASSVRLAGGLNEQFF; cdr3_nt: TGTGCCAGCAGCGTCCGACTAGCGGGGGGGTTAAATGAGCAGTTCTTC
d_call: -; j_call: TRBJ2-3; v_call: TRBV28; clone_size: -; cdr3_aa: CASSSMSPDTQYF; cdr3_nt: TGTGCCAGCAGCTCAATGAGCCCAGATACGCAGTATTTT
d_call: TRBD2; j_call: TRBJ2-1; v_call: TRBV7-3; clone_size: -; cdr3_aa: CASRPYGGFSEQFF; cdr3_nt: TGTGCCAGCCGTCCCTACGGGGGGTTCAGTGAGCAGTTCTTC
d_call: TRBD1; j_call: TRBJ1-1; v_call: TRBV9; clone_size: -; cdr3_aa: CASSGQGNTEAFF; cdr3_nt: TGTGCCAGCAGCGGACAGGGAAACACTGAAGCTTTCTTT
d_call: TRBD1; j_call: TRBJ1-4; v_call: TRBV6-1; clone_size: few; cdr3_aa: CASDRGNEKLFF; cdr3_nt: TGTGCCAGCGACAGGGGTAATGAAAAACTGTTTTTT
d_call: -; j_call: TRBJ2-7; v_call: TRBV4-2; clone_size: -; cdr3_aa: CASSQARGPQYEQYF; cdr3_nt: TGTGCCAGCAGCCAAGCCAGGGGCCCCCAGTACGAGCAGTACTTC
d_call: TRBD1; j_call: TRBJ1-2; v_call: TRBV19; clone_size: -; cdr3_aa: CASRPGTGYGYTF; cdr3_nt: TGTGCCAGTAGGCCCGGGACAGGTTATGGCTACACCTTC
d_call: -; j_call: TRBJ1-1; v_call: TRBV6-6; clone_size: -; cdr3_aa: CASRLQGGVNTEAFF; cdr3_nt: TGTGCCAGCAGGCTACAGGGAGGGGTGAACACTGAAGCTTTCTTT
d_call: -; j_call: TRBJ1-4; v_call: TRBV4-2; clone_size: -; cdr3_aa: CASSLTKYQRGEKLFF; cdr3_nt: TGTGCCAGCAGCCTAACCAAATACCAAAGGGGGGAAAAACTGTTTTTT
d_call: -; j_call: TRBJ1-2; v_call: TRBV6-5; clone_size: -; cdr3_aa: CASSSPTGRANYGYTF; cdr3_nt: TGTGCCAGCAGTTCCCCAACAGGGCGAGCTAACTATGGCTACACCTTC